Listed here is a single T cell receptor (beta chain). The record originates from a study of blood T cell repertoires in COVID-19. Study at large: PBMCs, B-cell-depleted T cells, or T cells were the source of the cDNA or gDNA that made up the material.

Everyone who took part was roughly 18 to 89 years old, and they came from about two dozen US areas. The germline V and J ends were trimmed by 2 bases and 2 bases, with 10 bases remaining between them. CDR1 and CDR2 (germline): MNHEY, SMNVEV (reference sequence). CDR3 length: 14 amino acids. Some clones are missing from TCRdb's copy, which holds only in-frame ones; the method was immunoSEQ multiplex PCR. Of some 160,000 clones in the sample, roughly 80% were seen once. The clonotype originates from a woman aged 60-75 years who had recovered from COVID-19. The specimen was PBMCs or T cells enriched from blood (not recorded which). The J gene is TRBJ2-7, the V gene TRBV27, with no clear D. CDR3 in amino acids: CASSLAVGAYEQYF. CDR3 in DNA: TGTGCCAGCAGTTTAGCGGTCGGAGCCTACGAGCAGTACTTC.